The T cell receptor (beta chain) under discussion was sequenced for a study of radiation and T cells in renal cell carcinoma. The CDR3 totals 13 residues. V was pared by 3 bases and J by 8 bases, with 13 bases between. In germline, CDR1 is LNHDA, CDR2 SQIVND (reference sequence). Only in-frame clones appear in the TCRdb table, and some are missing; sequencing was by immunoSEQ multiplex PCR. Among 100,000 to 150,000 clones listed, around 82% were seen once. As to time point: blood 2 weeks post-SBRT. Treatment given: 15 Gy SBRT to primary tumor, nephrectomy 4 weeks later. Blood was sampled at baseline, 2 weeks and 4 weeks after SBRT.

The chain couples TRBV19 to TRBJ1-1; D ambiguous. The clonotype comes from a man aged 45-65 years with renal cell carcinoma. The sequences come from blood, collected from a patient whose treatment included radiotherapy and nephrectomy. DNA for the CDR3: TGTGCCAGTAGTATTCAACCGGGAGGGGAAGCTTTCTTT. This sequence encodes CASSIQPGGEAFF.